This T cell receptor (beta chain) was sequenced during a study of blood T cell repertoires in COVID-19. Study details: The analysed material was cDNA or gDNA that came from T cells, B-cell-depleted T cells, or PBMCs.

V trimming: 1 base; J trimming: 4 bases; junction bases outside the gene matches: 2. Germline V gives CDR1 SQVTM, CDR2 ANQGSEA. The CDR3 contains 15 residues. The assay was immunoSEQ multiplex PCR, and TCRdb's table has in-frame clones only and misses some. The data show about 190,000 clones, about 86% seen once. The receptor's source is a man aged 25-40 years with active or convalescent COVID-19. The sequenced material came from peripheral blood. The chain combines TRBV29-1 with TRBJ2-1, with TRBD2 matching over 12 bases. DNA of the CDR3: TGCAGCGTTGAAGCCGGACTAGCGGGGTACAATGAGCAGTTCTTC. Protein sequence: CSVEAGLAGYNEQFF.